This TCR beta chain derives from a study of blood T cell repertoires in COVID-19. Trimming removed 4 bases at V and 2 bases at J, with 19 bases between. Germline V CDR1 and CDR2: SGDLS, YYNGEE. The CDR3 consists of 17 residues. The table came from immunoSEQ multiplex PCR; TCRdb's copy has only in-frame clones and leaves some out. The sample records under 150,000 clones, around four fifths being singletons. Sequencing was done on a sample of PBMCs or T cells enriched from blood (not recorded which). The source is a woman in her forties who had recovered from COVID-19. The chain links TRBV9 to TRBJ1-5; D may be TRBD1 (6 bases). The CDR3 is CASSPRGGRGGNQPQHF. The CDR3 region has the DNA TGTGCCAGCAGCCCTAGGGGGGGGCGCGGAGGCAATCAGCCCCAGCATTTT.